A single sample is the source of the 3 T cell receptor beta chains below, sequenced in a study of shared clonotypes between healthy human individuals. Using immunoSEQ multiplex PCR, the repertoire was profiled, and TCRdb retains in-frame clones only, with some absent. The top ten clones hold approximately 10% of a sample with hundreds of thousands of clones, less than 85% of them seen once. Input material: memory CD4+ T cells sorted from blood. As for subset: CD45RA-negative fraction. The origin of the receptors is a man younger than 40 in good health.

The CDR3 reads CASSRDRGDYGYTF. In nucleotides, the CDR3 is TGTGCCAGCAGTCGGGACAGGGGGGACTATGGCTACACCTTC. This chain connects TRBV28 to TRBJ1-2; 11 nucleotides line up with TRBD1. V trimming: 5 bases; J trimming: 3 bases; junction bases outside the gene matches: 2. This CDR3 region has 14 residues. The germline gives CDR1 MDHEN, CDR2 SYDVKM.

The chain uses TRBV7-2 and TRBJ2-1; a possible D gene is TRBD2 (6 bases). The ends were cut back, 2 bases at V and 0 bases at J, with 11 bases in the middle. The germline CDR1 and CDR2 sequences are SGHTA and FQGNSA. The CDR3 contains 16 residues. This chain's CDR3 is CASSLLAVPSYNEQFF. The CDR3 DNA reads TGTGCCAGCAGCTTATTAGCGGTTCCCTCCTACAATGAGCAGTTCTTC.

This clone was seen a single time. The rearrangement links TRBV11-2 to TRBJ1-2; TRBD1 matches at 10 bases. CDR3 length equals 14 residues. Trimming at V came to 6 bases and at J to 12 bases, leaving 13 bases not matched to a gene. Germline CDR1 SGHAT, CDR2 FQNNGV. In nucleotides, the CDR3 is TGTGCCAGCAGGGCCCCCGGGACAGGGGCGCGAGACACCTTC. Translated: CASRAPGTGARDTF.